This TCR beta chain emerged from a study of cytomegalovirus exposure and HLA in healthy donors. Concerning this clone itself: The antigen is not known.

Likely unrecorded immune exposures existed in these nominally healthy donors. This PCR relied on a set of 60 Vbeta primers and 13 Jbeta primers. Profiled with immunoSEQ multiplex PCR; TCRdb holds only in-frame clones, not every one. The table has under 200,000 clones, 80% to 90% seen once. The study, taken as a whole, reports: Presence/absence analyses treated sequencing depth as roughly uniform across donors. Cytomegalovirus-associated status was assigned to about 180 TCR beta chains.

The germline V gene has CDR1 SEHNR and CDR2 FQNEAQ (reference sequence). J was trimmed by 2 bases and V by 4 bases; bases with no gene match: 10. The CDR3 sequence is 17 residues long. The chain joins TRBV7-9 to TRBJ1-4; 7 bases map to TRBD1. Sequencing was done on a sample of PBMCs. The clonotype originates from a young man in good health and CMV-seropositive. The CDR3 DNA is TGTGCCAGCAGCTCAGGGACAGAGGGCTACACTAATGAAAAACTGTTTTTT. It yields the protein CASSSGTEGYTNEKLFF. The full variable domain, completed using reference TRBV7-9 and TRBJ1-4, is DTGVSQNPRHKITKRGQNVTFRCDPISEHNRLYWYRQTLGQGPEFLTYFQNEAQLEKSRLLSDRFSAERPKGSFSTLEIQRTEQGDSAMYLCASSSGTEGYTNEKLFFGSGTQLSVL.